This T cell receptor (beta chain) was sequenced in a study of blood T cell repertoires in COVID-19. Study as a whole: The study drew acute and convalescent COVID-19 samples from the United States, Italy and Spain. PBMCs, B-cell-depleted T cells, or T cells were the source of the cDNA or gDNA that made up the material.

The participants were between roughly 18 and 100 years old and came from some 25 US areas. In the source study's methods: Reference gene primers were amplified, and this amplification served to estimate nucleated cell counts. Generated by immunoSEQ multiplex PCR, the TCRdb table keeps only in-frame clones and is missing some. The DNA was the basis for D and trimming; V, J and clone size are from that table. Among approximately 470,000 clones, approximately 86% were seen once, and the ten largest hold about 0.75%. The ends lost 3 bases at V and 2 bases at J; junction bases unmatched: 10. In germline, CDR1 is SGHRS, CDR2 YFSETQ. The CDR3 is made up of 16 amino acids.

The material sequenced was PBMCs or T cells enriched from blood (not recorded which). This TCR came from a woman between 18 and 29 years old who had recovered from COVID-19. This chain uses TRBV5-1 with TRBJ1-1; 7 bases match TRBD1. The CDR3 spells CASSSNSRGPNTEAFF. CDR3 sequence (DNA): TGCGCCAGCAGCTCCAATTCAAGGGGGCCTAACACTGAAGCTTTCTTT.